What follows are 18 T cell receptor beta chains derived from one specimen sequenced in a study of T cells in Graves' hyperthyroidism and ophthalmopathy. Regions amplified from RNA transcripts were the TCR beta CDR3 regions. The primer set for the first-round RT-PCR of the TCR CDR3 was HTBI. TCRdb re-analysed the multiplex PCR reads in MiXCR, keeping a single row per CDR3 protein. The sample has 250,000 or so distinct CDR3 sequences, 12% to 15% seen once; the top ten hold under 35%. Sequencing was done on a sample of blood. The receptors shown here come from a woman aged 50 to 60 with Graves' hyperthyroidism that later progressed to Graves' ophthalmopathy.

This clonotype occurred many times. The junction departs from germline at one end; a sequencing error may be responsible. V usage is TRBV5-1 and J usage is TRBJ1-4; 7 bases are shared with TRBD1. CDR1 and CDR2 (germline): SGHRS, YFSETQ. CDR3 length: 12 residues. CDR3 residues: CASSPDREKLFF. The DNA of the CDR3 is TGTGCCAGCAGCCCCGACAGGGAGAAACTGTTTTTT. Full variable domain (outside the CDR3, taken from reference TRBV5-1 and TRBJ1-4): KAGVTQTPRYLIKTRGQQVTLSCSPISGHRSVSWYQQTPGQGLQFLFEYFSETQRNKGNFPGRFSGRQFSNSRSEMNVSTLELGDSALYLCASSPDREKLFFGSGTQLSVL.

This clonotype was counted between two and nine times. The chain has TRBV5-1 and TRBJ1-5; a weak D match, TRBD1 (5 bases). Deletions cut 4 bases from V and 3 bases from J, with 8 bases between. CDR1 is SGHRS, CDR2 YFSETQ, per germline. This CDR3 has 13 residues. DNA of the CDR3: TGCGCCAGCAGCGTGGACACCAATCAGCCCCAGCATTTT. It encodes CASSVDTNQPQHF. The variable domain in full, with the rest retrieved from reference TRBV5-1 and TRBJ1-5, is KAGVTQTPRYLIKTRGQQVTLSCSPISGHRSVSWYQQTPGQGLQFLFEYFSETQRNKGNFPGRFSGRQFSNSRSEMNVSTLELGDSALYLCASSVDTNQPQHFGDGTRLSIL.

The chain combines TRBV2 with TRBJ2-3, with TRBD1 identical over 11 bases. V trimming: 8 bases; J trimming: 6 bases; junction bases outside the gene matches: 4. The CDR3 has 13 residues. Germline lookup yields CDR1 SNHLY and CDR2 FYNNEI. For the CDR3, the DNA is TGTGCCAGCGAGGGACAGGGGGAGGATACGCAGTATTTT. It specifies CASEGQGEDTQYF.

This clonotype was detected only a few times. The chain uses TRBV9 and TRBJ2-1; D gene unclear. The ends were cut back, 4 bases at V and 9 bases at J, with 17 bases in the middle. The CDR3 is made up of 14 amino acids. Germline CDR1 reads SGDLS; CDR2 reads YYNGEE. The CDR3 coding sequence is TGTGCCAGCAGCCCTCCAAGCGACCCCAGTGAGCAGTTCTTC. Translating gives CASSPPSDPSEQFF.

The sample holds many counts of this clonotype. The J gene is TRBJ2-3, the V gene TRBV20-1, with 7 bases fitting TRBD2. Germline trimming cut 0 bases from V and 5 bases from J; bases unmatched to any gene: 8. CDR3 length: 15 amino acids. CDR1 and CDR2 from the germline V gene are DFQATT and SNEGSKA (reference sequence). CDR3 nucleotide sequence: TGCAGTGCTAGAGATCCCGCGGGAGCGGGAGATACGCAGTATTTT. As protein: CSARDPAGAGDTQYF.

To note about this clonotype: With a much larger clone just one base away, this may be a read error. The CDR3, as DNA: TGTGCCAGCAGAGACCTCAACTGGAAAGCTTTCTTT. Amino acids: CASRDLNWKAFF. The chain uses TRBV2 and TRBJ1-1; unclear D gene. The V and J ends lost 6 bases and 9 bases respectively, with 14 bases between them. The CDR3 length is 12 residues. Germline V gene sequence: CDR1 SNHLY, CDR2 FYNNEI.

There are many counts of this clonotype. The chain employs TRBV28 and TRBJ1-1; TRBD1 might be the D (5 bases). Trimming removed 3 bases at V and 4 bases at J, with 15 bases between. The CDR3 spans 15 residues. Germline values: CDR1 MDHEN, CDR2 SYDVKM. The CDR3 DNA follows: TGTGCCAGCAGTTTCCCAGGGTTCGATGGCACTGAAGCTTTCTTT. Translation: CASSFPGFDGTEAFF.

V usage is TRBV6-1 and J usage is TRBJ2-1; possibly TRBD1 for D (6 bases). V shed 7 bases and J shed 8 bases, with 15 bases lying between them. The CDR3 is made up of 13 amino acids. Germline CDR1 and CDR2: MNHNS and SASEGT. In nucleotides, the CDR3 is TGTGCCAGCATAGCAGGGGTCTTGGATGAGCAGTTCTTC. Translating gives CASIAGVLDEQFF.

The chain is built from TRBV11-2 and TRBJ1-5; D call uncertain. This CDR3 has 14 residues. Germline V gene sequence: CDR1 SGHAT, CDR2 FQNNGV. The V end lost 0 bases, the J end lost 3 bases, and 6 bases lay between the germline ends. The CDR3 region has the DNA TGTGCCAGCAGCTTAGAGAGAAACAATCAGCCCCAGCATTTT. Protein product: CASSLERNNQPQHF.

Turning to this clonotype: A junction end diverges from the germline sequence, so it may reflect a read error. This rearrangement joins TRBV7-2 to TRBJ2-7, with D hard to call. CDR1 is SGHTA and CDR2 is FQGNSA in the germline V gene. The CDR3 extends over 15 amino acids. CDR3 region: CAGSLVPDSSYEQYF. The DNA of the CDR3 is TGTGCCGGCAGCTTAGTTCCGGATAGTTCCTACGAGCAGTACTTC.

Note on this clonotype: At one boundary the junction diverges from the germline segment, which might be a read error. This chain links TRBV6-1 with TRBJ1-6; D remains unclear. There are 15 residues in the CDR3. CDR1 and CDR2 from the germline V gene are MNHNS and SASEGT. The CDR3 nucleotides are TGTGCCAGCAGGCCGCACGGCCAACCTAATTCACCCCCCCACTTT. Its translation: CASRPHGQPNSPPHF.

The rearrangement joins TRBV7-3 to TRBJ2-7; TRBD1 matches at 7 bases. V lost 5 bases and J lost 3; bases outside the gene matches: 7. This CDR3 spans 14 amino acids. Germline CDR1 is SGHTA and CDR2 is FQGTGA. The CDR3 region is CASSRGHGDYEQYF. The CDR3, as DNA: TGTGCCAGCAGCAGGGGGCATGGGGACTACGAGCAGTACTTC.

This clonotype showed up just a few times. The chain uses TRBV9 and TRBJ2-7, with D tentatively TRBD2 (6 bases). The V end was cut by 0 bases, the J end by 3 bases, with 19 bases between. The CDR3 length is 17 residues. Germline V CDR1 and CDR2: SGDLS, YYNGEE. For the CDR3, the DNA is TGTGCCAGCAGCGTAGGATCATTCGGACTACTAAGCTACGAGCAGTACTTC. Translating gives CASSVGSFGLLSYEQYF.

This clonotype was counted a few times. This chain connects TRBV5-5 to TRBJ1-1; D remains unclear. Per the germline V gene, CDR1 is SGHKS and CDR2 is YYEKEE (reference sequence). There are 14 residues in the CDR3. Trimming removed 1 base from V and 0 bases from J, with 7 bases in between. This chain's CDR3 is CASSLIPMNTEAFF. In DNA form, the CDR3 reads TGTGCCAGCAGCTTGATCCCGATGAACACTGAAGCTTTCTTT.

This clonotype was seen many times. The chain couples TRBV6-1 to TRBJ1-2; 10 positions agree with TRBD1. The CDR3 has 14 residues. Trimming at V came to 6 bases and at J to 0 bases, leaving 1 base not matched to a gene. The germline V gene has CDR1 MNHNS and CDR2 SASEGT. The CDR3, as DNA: TGTGCCAGCAGGGGGACAGGGGCTAACTATGGCTACACCTTC. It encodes CASRGTGANYGYTF.

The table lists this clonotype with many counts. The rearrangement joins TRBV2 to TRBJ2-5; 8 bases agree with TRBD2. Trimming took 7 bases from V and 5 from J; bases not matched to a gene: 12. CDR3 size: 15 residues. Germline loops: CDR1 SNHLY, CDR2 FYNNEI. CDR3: CASKTNSGSSETQYF. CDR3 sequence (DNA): TGTGCCAGCAAAACTAACAGCGGGAGTTCTGAGACCCAGTACTTC.

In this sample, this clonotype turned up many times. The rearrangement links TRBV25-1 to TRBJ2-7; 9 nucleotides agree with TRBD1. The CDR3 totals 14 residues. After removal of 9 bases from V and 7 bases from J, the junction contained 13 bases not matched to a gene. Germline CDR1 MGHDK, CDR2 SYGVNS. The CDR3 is CARRWDRDLLEQYF. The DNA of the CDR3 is TGTGCCAGGAGGTGGGACAGGGACCTTTTGGAGCAGTACTTC.

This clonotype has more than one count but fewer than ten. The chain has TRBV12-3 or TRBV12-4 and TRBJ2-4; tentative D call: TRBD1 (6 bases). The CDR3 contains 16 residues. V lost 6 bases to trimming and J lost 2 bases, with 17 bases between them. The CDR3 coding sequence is TGTGCCAGCAGCCGATACCTACAGGGTTCCAAAAACATTCAGTACTTC. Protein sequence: CASSRYLQGSKNIQYF.